Each of the 7 T cell receptor beta chains below was sequenced from the same sample in a study of cytomegalovirus exposure and HLA in healthy donors. The table came from immunoSEQ multiplex PCR; TCRdb's copy has only in-frame clones and leaves some out. The repertoire holds 150,000 to 180,000 clones, just over 85% seen once, with roughly 2.1% in the top ten. What was sequenced was PBMCs. Receptors were obtained from a human donor in good health.

The chain is built from TRBV5-1 and TRBJ2-3, with 7 bases aligning to TRBD2. With V trimmed by 0 bases and J by 2 bases, 3 bases remained unmatched. This CDR3 has 15 amino acids. Germline V gene lookup returns CDR1 SGHRS and CDR2 YFSETQ. The CDR3 loop reads CASSLELAATDTQYF. The CDR3 DNA reads TGCGCCAGCAGCTTGGAGCTAGCGGCCACAGATACGCAGTATTTT.

The J gene is TRBJ2-1, the V gene TRBV2; D gene ambiguous. Looked up from germline, CDR1 is SNHLY and CDR2 is FYNNEI. Trimming cost V 4 bases and J 2 bases, with 9 bases left between them. The CDR3 totals 14 residues. This CDR3 is CASSATTTYNEQFF. In DNA, the CDR3 is TGTGCCAGCAGTGCTACAACTACCTACAATGAGCAGTTCTTC.

The chain couples TRBV5-4 to TRBJ1-2, with 9 bases lining up with TRBD1. The CDR3 spans 16 residues. Trimming at V came to 0 bases and at J to 4 bases, leaving 7 bases not matched to a gene. Germline lookup yields CDR1 SGHNT and CDR2 YYREEE (reference sequence). The CDR3 DNA follows: TGTGCCAGCAGCTTGGGCGAGGACAGGGGCTCCTATGGCTACACCTTC. Translating it yields CASSLGEDRGSYGYTF.

This clone has only one observation. CDR3 in amino acids: CASSLVMASRTDTQYF. CDR3 sequence (DNA): TGTGCCAGCAGCTTAGTGATGGCCTCGCGGACAGATACGCAGTATTTT. This chain uses TRBV7-8 with TRBJ2-3; D gene uncertain. Germline V lookup: CDR1 SGHVS, CDR2 FQNEAQ. V was cut by 1 base and J by 3 bases, with 14 bases left in between. CDR3 length: 16 residues.

The chain uses TRBV28 and TRBJ2-7, with 14 bases identical to TRBD2. This CDR3 comprises 18 residues. Germline V gene data show CDR1 as MDHEN and CDR2 as SYDVKM. With 3 bases clipped from V and 4 bases from J, the junction kept 11 bases outside the gene matches. This chain's CDR3 is CASSFPSGLAGVGYEQYF. The CDR3 region has the DNA TGTGCCAGCAGTTTCCCGTCGGGACTAGCGGGAGTAGGGTACGAGCAGTACTTC.

The CDR3 protein is CASSKAGQTSGGRKQFF. In DNA, the CDR3 is TGTGCCAGCAGCAAAGCAGGACAGACTAGCGGGGGGAGGAAGCAGTTCTTC. The chain uses TRBV21-1 and TRBJ2-1; the DNA was not compared with TRBD2, the D call given in the table. TRBV21-1 is labeled a pseudogene. The CDR3 sequence is 17 residues long.

The J gene is TRBJ2-1, the V gene TRBV7-2; D remains ambiguous. The germline V gene encodes CDR1 SGHTA and CDR2 FQGNSA. This CDR3 has 13 amino acids. The V end lost 4 bases, the J end lost 9 bases, and 13 bases lay between the germline ends. The CDR3 region has the DNA TGTGCCAGCAGCTCCACACGGGTGGGTGAGCAGTTCTTC. Amino acids: CASSSTRVGEQFF.